The 5 T cell receptor beta chains in this list originate from one sample, sequenced in a study of blood T cell repertoires in COVID-19. Sequencing was performed with immunoSEQ multiplex PCR; in TCRdb, only in-frame clones are kept and a portion is missing. This table holds 300,000 to 350,000 clones, 90% found once. Specimen: PBMCs or T cells enriched from blood (not recorded which). The receptors come from a woman between 18 and 30 years old with acute COVID-19.

The CDR3 sequence is CASSVGGGTNYGYTF. DNA of the CDR3: TGTGCCAGCAGCGTAGGCGGGGGAACTAACTATGGCTACACCTTC. The chain employs TRBV9 and TRBJ1-2; tentatively, D is TRBD1 (5 bases). Germline values: CDR1 SGDLS, CDR2 YYNGEE. This CDR3 region has 15 residues. V lost 0 bases and J lost 0, with 9 bases in between.

The rearrangement links TRBV19 to TRBJ2-7; TRBD1 matches at 8 bases. The CDR3 contains 17 residues. V lost 1 base to trimming and J lost 3 bases; unmatched junction nucleotides: 11. Germline CDR1 LNHDA, CDR2 SQIVND (reference sequence). The CDR3: CASSIVGTGRSNYEQYF. DNA for the CDR3: TGTGCCAGTAGTATAGTAGGGACAGGCCGATCCAACTACGAGCAGTACTTC.

The chain links TRBV7-9 to TRBJ1-1; tentatively, D is TRBD1 (5 bases). V was cut by 2 bases and J by 4 bases, with 11 bases left in between. This CDR3 is built from 14 residues. The V gene's germline CDR1 is SEHNR and CDR2 FQNEAQ (reference sequence). The CDR3 region is CASSLQGNPTEAFF. The CDR3 DNA reads as TGTGCCAGCAGCTTACAGGGAAACCCCACTGAAGCTTTCTTT.

The chain links TRBV18 to TRBJ1-2; 9 bases agree with TRBD1. The CDR3 loop spans 18 amino acids. Losses at the gene ends were 3 bases for V and 6 bases for J; bases not matched to a gene: 17. Germline V gene sequence: CDR1 KGHSH, CDR2 LQKENI. The CDR3 DNA reads TGTGCCAGCTCACCTACACCCATACAGGGGGCGAGTGTTAATGGCTACACCTTC. It translates to CASSPTPIQGASVNGYTF.

The V gene is TRBV5-4, the J gene TRBJ2-3, with 7 nucleotides matching TRBD2. The CDR3 has 16 residues. V trimming: 4 bases; J trimming: 3 bases; junction bases outside the gene matches: 11. Germline V CDR1 and CDR2: SGHNT, YYREEE (reference sequence). This chain's CDR3 is CASSGRGRELTDTQYF. The CDR3, as DNA: TGTGCCAGCAGCGGACGAGGGCGGGAGCTTACAGATACGCAGTATTTT.